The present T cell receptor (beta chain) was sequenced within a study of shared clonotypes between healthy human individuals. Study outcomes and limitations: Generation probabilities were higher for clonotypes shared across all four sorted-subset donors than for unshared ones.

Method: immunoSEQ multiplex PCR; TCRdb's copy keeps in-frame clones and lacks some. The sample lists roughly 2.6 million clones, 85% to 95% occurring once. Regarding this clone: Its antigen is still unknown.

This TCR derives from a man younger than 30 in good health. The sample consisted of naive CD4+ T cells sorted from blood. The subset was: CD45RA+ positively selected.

The CDR3 DNA sequence: TGTGCCAGCAGCGCTCTCGAAAGCAATGAGCAGTTCTTC. Its translation: CASSALESNEQFF. The chain links TRBV11-3 to TRBJ2-1; D uncertain. The CDR3 spans 13 residues. Germline assignment: CDR1 SGHNT and CDR2 YENEEA. The V end lost 5 bases, the J end lost 6 bases, and 11 bases lay between the germline ends.